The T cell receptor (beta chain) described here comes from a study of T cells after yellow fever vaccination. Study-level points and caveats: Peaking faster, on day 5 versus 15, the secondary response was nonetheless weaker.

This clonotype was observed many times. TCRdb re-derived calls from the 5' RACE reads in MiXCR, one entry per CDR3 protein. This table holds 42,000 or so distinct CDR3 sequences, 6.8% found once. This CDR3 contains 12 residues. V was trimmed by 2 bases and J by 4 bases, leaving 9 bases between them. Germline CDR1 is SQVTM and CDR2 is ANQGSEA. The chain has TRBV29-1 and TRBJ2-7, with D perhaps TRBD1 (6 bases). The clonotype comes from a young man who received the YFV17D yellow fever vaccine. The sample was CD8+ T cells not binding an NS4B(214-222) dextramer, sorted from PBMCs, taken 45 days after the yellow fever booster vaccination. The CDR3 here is CSVELQGYEQYF. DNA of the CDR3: TGCAGCGTTGAACTACAGGGTTACGAGCAGTACTTC.